Below, 24 T cell receptor beta chains from the same sample are listed, as sequenced in a study of blood T cell repertoires in COVID-19. Profiled with immunoSEQ multiplex PCR; TCRdb holds only in-frame clones, not every one. This sample carries 90,000 to 100,000 clones, roughly 86% of them seen once, and the ten largest clones take 10%. Sequencing used peripheral blood. Receptor source: a man between 50 and 59 years old with acute or convalescent COVID-19.

The chain carries TRBV7-2 and TRBJ2-2; D ambiguous. Trimming shortened V by 1 base and J by 4 bases, and 7 bases separated the two germline ends. There are 14 residues in the CDR3. Germline V gene data show CDR1 as SGHTA and CDR2 as FQGNSA. The CDR3 protein is CASSLDPVTGELFF. As DNA, the CDR3 is TGTGCCAGCAGCTTAGACCCAGTCACCGGGGAGCTGTTTTTT.

In this sample, this clone turned up a few times. V and J are TRBV2 and TRBJ1-4; D perhaps matches TRBD1 (6 bases). With 6 bases removed from V and 3 bases from J, the gap between germline ends came to 20 bases. The length of the CDR3 is 17 residues. Germline CDR1 is SNHLY and CDR2 is FYNNEI. The CDR3 bases are TGTGCCAGCAGGGTGGGGGCAGGTCCCAGGTCTAATGAAAAACTGTTTTTT. Its protein is CASRVGAGPRSNEKLFF.

This rearrangement joins TRBV10-3 to TRBJ1-6; 9 bases agree with TRBD1. This CDR3 comprises 15 residues. Per the germline V gene, CDR1 is ENHRY and CDR2 is SYGVKD. J gave up 8 bases and V 6 bases, and 8 bases lay outside the gene matches. The CDR3 sequence is CAIRPGTGSDSPLHF. The CDR3 nucleotides are TGTGCCATCAGGCCCGGGACAGGGTCCGATTCACCCCTCCACTTT.

This chain links TRBV6-5 with TRBJ1-1; D might be TRBD1 (5 bases). V lost 5 bases and J lost 11, with 15 bases in between. From germline, CDR1 is MNHEY and CDR2 SVGAGI. The CDR3 totals 12 residues. The CDR3 DNA sequence: TGTGCCAGCAGTCAGGGTACGGGTTCGGCTTTCTTT. Protein sequence: CASSQGTGSAFF.

The chain recombines TRBV6-5 with TRBJ1-5, with 11 bases aligning to TRBD1. The ends lost 6 bases at V and 5 bases at J; junction bases unmatched: 3. Germline values: CDR1 MNHEY, CDR2 SVGAGI. The CDR3 spans 14 residues. The CDR3 DNA follows: TGTGCCAGCAGCCTGGGACAGGGGGATCAGCCCCAGCATTTT. It is translated as CASSLGQGDQPQHF.

This sequence joins TRBV9 and TRBJ2-5, with D perhaps matching TRBD2 (5 bases). The CDR3 has 15 residues. In germline, CDR1 is SGDLS, CDR2 YYNGEE. Trimming removed 6 bases at V and 1 base at J, with 16 bases between. The CDR3 region is CASNPDGMVQETQYF. CDR3 DNA sequence: TGTGCCAGCAATCCTGACGGGATGGTCCAAGAGACCCAGTACTTC.

The chain has TRBV29-1 and TRBJ2-3, with D tentatively TRBD1 (6 bases). The CDR3 consists of 13 residues. Germline CDR1 SQVTM, CDR2 ANQGSEA. The V end was cut by 8 bases, the J end by 2 bases, with 14 bases between. This CDR3 is CSSRRGTTDTQYF. For the CDR3, the DNA is TGCAGCTCCCGAAGGGGGACCACAGATACGCAGTATTTT.

This sequence joins TRBV18 and TRBJ2-5; D is ambiguous. From germline, CDR1 is KGHSH and CDR2 LQKENI. CDR3 length: 14 residues. V lost 3 bases, J lost 1 base, and 9 bases lay in between. In DNA form, the CDR3 reads TGTGCCAGCTCACCGAGAGGCGGCCAAGAGACCCAGTACTTC. This sequence encodes CASSPRGGQETQYF.

V and J are TRBV19 and TRBJ1-3, with D maybe TRBD1 (5 bases). Germline V gene data show CDR1 as LNHDA and CDR2 as SQIVND (reference sequence). The V end lost 3 bases, the J end lost 0 bases, and 24 bases lay between the germline ends. The CDR3 is made up of 20 amino acids. CDR3 in DNA: TGTGCCAGTAGTATTCCCCCCCGTCGACTAGGGGAGGCCTCTGGAAACACCATATATTTT. Protein sequence: CASSIPPRRLGEASGNTIYF. The variable domain in full, completed from reference TRBV19 and TRBJ1-3, reads DGGITQSPKYLFRKEGQNVTLSCEQNLNHDAMYWYRQDPGQGLRLIYYSQIVNDFQKGDIAEGYSVSREKKESFPLTVTSAQKNPTAFYLCASSIPPRRLGEASGNTIYFGEGSWLTVV.

In DNA form, the CDR3 reads TGTGCCAGCAGCTTAGATGGGACAGGGACCTACGAGCAGTACTTC. Amino acids: CASSLDGTGTYEQYF. The rearrangement joins TRBV11-2 to TRBJ2-7; TRBD1 aligns across 9 bases. Germline loops: CDR1 SGHAT, CDR2 FQNNGV. V was pared by 0 bases and J by 2 bases, with 2 bases of the junction left unmatched. The CDR3 extends over 15 amino acids.

Comments on this clone: Its ends do not fully match the called genes, so a read error is possible. This sample includes further DNA sequences coding for the same CDR3. The J gene is TRBJ2-7, the V gene TRBV11-2, with 9 bases matching TRBD2. The CDR3 contains 15 residues. Germline CDR1 and CDR2: SGHAT and FQNNGV. The DNA of the CDR3 is TGCGCCAGCAGTTCGGGGGGGACTAGCCGATACGAGCAGTACTTC. This codes for CASSSGGTSRYEQYF.

The chain joins TRBV3-1 (or the pseudogene TRBV3-2) to TRBJ1-2, with D unclear. This CDR3 comprises 13 residues. Trimming took off 1 base at V and 3 bases at J, with 6 bases between the two ends. Germline V gene data show CDR1 as LGHDT and CDR2 as YNNKEL (reference sequence). CDR3 residues: CASSQGRDYGYTF. The CDR3 nucleotides read TGTGCCAGCAGCCAAGGACGGGACTATGGCTACACCTTC.

The chain recombines TRBV6-6 with TRBJ1-2; D is possibly TRBD1 (5 bases). V lost 9 bases, J lost 5 bases, and 13 bases lay in between. This CDR3 is built from 12 residues. Germline CDR1 MNHNY, CDR2 SVGAGI (reference sequence). This CDR3 reads CASTRQSYGYTF. The CDR3 bases are TGTGCCAGTACTCGACAGTCATATGGCTACACCTTC.

The gene calls are TRBV29-1 and TRBJ2-7; D perhaps matches TRBD2 (5 bases). CDR3 length: 11 amino acids. V lost 7 bases, J lost 5 bases, and 12 bases lay in between. The germline gives CDR1 SQVTM, CDR2 ANQGSEA. The CDR3 nucleotides read TGCAGCGCCCTGGACTGGAACGAGCAGTACTTC. This encodes CSALDWNEQYF.

DNA of the CDR3: TGTGCCATCAGGGGGCACAGGGAAGACACTGAAGCTTTCTTT. This translates into CAIRGHREDTEAFF. The chain is built from TRBV10-3 and TRBJ1-1; weak D call: TRBD1 (6 bases). The germline gives CDR1 ENHRY, CDR2 SYGVKD. Trimming shortened V by 6 bases and J by 3 bases, and 14 bases separated the two germline ends. The CDR3 totals 14 residues.

The chain has TRBV25-1 and TRBJ1-2, with TRBD1 identical over 7 bases. Losses at the gene ends were 5 bases for V and 4 bases for J; bases not matched to a gene: 10. This CDR3 is built from 15 residues. Germline V gene data show CDR1 as MGHDK and CDR2 as SYGVNS. The CDR3 sequence: CASSFQDRVAYGYTF. The CDR3 DNA follows: TGTGCCAGCAGTTTCCAAGACAGGGTAGCCTATGGCTACACCTTC.

The gene calls are TRBV29-1 and TRBJ2-2, with D perhaps matching TRBD1 (5 bases). Germline assignment: CDR1 SQVTM and CDR2 ANQGSEA. The CDR3 consists of 14 residues. V was pared by 1 base and J by 2 bases, with 8 bases between. DNA of the CDR3: TGCAGCGTTGAAGCCACAGGAAACACCGGGGAGCTGTTTTTT. Translated: CSVEATGNTGELFF.

V is TRBV24-1 and J is TRBJ2-5; 7 bases map to TRBD1. The germline V gene encodes CDR1 KGHDR and CDR2 SFDVKD. V was pared by 9 bases and J by 5 bases, with 5 bases of the junction left unmatched. The CDR3 is 12 amino acids. CDR3 DNA: TGTGCCACCGCCCAGGGGGTTGAGACCCAGTACTTC. It specifies CATAQGVETQYF.

V is TRBV2 and J is TRBJ2-2, with TRBD1 matching over 7 bases. CDR3 length: 15 amino acids. Germline loops: CDR1 SNHLY, CDR2 FYNNEI. V lost 6 bases to trimming and J lost 3 bases; unmatched junction nucleotides: 7. Written as DNA, the CDR3 is TGTGCCAGCAGCATTACAGGGGTATACACCGGGGAGCTGTTTTTT. Translated, it gives CASSITGVYTGELFF.

Written as DNA, the CDR3 is TGCGCCAGCAGTGAGGGCCACCAAGAGACCCAGTACTTC. It yields the protein CASSEGHQETQYF. This chain joins TRBV10-1 and TRBJ2-5; the D is unclear. The CDR3 consists of 13 residues. Germline V gene sequence: CDR1 WNHNN, CDR2 SYGVQD (reference sequence). V shed 2 bases and J shed 0 bases, with 4 bases lying between them.

This clone was found a few times. The chain uses TRBV5-1 and TRBJ2-1, with 12 bases identical to TRBD2. The CDR3 totals 16 residues. Per the germline V gene, CDR1 is SGHRS and CDR2 is YFSETQ. Trimming cost V 7 bases and J 6 bases; bases outside gene matches: 11. The chain's CDR3 is CASGWTTSGRSNEQFF. CDR3 DNA sequence: TGCGCCAGCGGTTGGACAACTAGCGGGAGGTCCAATGAGCAGTTCTTC. The full variable domain, its missing parts supplied by reference TRBV5-1 and TRBJ2-1, is KAGVTQTPRYLIKTRGQQVTLSCSPISGHRSVSWYQQTPGQGLQFLFEYFSETQRNKGNFPGRFSGRQFSNSRSEMNVSTLELGDSALYLCASGWTTSGRSNEQFFGPGTRLTVL.

This chain links TRBV5-5 with TRBJ2-2; 9 nucleotides align to TRBD1. The V and J ends lost 5 bases and 6 bases, in that order; junction bases with no gene match: 11. Germline loops: CDR1 SGHKS, CDR2 YYEKEE (reference sequence). CDR3 length equals 16 residues. The CDR3 nucleotides read TGTGCCAGCAGTTCCCCGGGACAGGGCCCCTCCGGGGAGCTGTTTTTT. Its translation: CASSSPGQGPSGELFF.

The chain combines TRBV24-1 with TRBJ2-3; the D gene is possibly TRBD2 (6 bases). The V and J ends lost 4 bases and 1 base respectively, with 14 bases between them. CDR1 and CDR2 from the germline V gene are KGHDR and SFDVKD. This CDR3 is 16 amino acids long. CDR3 sequence: CATSDSLARGTDTQYF. CDR3 bases: TGTGCCACCAGTGACTCTCTAGCGAGGGGCACAGATACGCAGTATTTT.

This clone was detected once. The chain couples TRBV21-1 to TRBJ1-6. TRBV21-1 is recorded as a pseudogene. The CDR3 totals 14 residues. For the CDR3, the DNA is TGTGCCAGCAGCCGGGAAAGAAATAATTCACCCCTCCACTTT. Residues: CASSRERNNSPLHF.